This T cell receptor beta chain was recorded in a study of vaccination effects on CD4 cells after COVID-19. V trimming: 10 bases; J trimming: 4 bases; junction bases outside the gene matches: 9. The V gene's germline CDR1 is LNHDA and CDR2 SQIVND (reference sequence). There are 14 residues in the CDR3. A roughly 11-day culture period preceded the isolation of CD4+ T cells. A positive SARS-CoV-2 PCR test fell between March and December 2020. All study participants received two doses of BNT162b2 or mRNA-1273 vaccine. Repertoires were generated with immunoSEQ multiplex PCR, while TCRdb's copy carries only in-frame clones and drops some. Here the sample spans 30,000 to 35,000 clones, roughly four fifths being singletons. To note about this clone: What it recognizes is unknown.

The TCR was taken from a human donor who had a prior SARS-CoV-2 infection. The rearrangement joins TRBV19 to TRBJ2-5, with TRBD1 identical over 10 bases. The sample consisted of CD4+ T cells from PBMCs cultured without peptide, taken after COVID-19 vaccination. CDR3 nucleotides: TGTGCCACCGGGACAGGGGTTGGAGGAGAGACCCAGTACTTC. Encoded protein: CATGTGVGGETQYF. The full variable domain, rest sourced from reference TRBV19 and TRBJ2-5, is DGGITQSPKYLFRKEGQNVTLSCEQNLNHDAMYWYRQDPGQGLRLIYYSQIVNDFQKGDIAEGYSVSREKKESFPLTVTSAQKNPTAFYLCATGTGVGGETQYFGPGTRLLVL.